The 12 T cell receptor beta chains below were found in one sample sequenced in a study of blood T cell repertoires in COVID-19. Some clones are missing from TCRdb's copy, which holds only in-frame ones; the method was immunoSEQ multiplex PCR. The repertoire holds about 93,000 clones, with about nine tenths as singletons. Sequencing used peripheral blood. All receptors derive from a human donor with active COVID-19. The donor label of this sample is uncertain.

This clone was counted a single time. The CDR3 DNA follows: TGTGCCAGCAGGACCGGGACTAGCTCCTACAATGAGCAGTTCTTC. Translated: CASRTGTSSYNEQFF. The chain combines TRBV6-5 with TRBJ2-1; TRBD2 matches at 8 bases. In germline, CDR1 is MNHEY, CDR2 SVGAGI. J gave up 0 bases and V 6 bases, and 4 bases lay outside the gene matches. The CDR3 is 15 residues long.

This chain connects TRBV28 to TRBJ1-1; tentative D call: TRBD1 (5 bases). The CDR3 is 15 residues long. The V and J ends lost 6 bases and 4 bases respectively, with 18 bases between them. Germline CDR1 reads MDHEN; CDR2 reads SYDVKM. DNA of the CDR3: TGTGCCAGCAGATCCGGGGGGGTTGGGGCCACTGAAGCTTTCTTT. Residues: CASRSGGVGATEAFF.

This clone came up once. This chain connects TRBV28 to TRBJ1-2; D perhaps matches TRBD1 (5 bases). Trimming took 5 bases from V and 1 from J, leaving 8 bases between them. This CDR3 comprises 13 residues. Germline values: CDR1 MDHEN, CDR2 SYDVKM. The CDR3 DNA reads TGTGCCAGCAGTGACCAGGGTAACTATGGCTACACCTTC. The encoded protein is CASSDQGNYGYTF.

This chain links TRBV2 with TRBJ2-1; 8 nucleotides match TRBD1. Germline V lookup: CDR1 SNHLY, CDR2 FYNNEI. The J segment lost 9 bases and the V segment lost 6 bases, leaving 7 bases of the junction unmatched. The CDR3 totals 13 residues. The CDR3 bases are TGTGCCAGCAGCCCGGACAGGGCATTTGAGCAGTTCTTC. It encodes CASSPDRAFEQFF.

The chain has TRBV7-9 and TRBJ1-2; TRBD1 agrees at 9 bases. The CDR3 is made up of 14 amino acids. CDR1 is SEHNR, CDR2 FQNEAQ, per germline (reference sequence). With 4 bases clipped from V and 8 bases from J, the junction kept 8 bases outside the gene matches. CDR3 DNA: TGTGCCAGCAGCTCCAGGGACAGGGAGGAGGGCTACACCTTC. It is translated as CASSSRDREEGYTF.

Only a few counts were recorded for this clone. This chain connects TRBV19 to TRBJ1-5; D is perhaps TRBD1 (5 bases). CDR1 and CDR2 from the germline V gene are LNHDA and SQIVND (reference sequence). The CDR3 is 14 residues long. V lost 3 bases and J 5 bases, leaving 11 bases between the germline ends. This chain's CDR3 is CASSMVGVHQPQHF. The CDR3, as DNA: TGTGCCAGTAGTATGGTAGGGGTCCATCAGCCCCAGCATTTT.

The CDR3: CASSYHRGATNEKLFF. As DNA, the CDR3 is TGTGCCAGCAGTTACCACAGGGGAGCAACTAATGAAAAACTGTTTTTT. This chain links TRBV6-5 with TRBJ1-4; 7 positions match TRBD1. Trimming at V came to 2 bases and at J to 0 bases, leaving 3 bases not matched to a gene. The V gene's germline CDR1 is MNHEY and CDR2 SVGAGI. This CDR3 contains 16 residues.

V is TRBV7-9 and J is TRBJ1-1; D is possibly TRBD1 (5 bases). Germline V lookup: CDR1 SEHNR, CDR2 FQNEAQ (reference sequence). The CDR3 is made up of 13 amino acids. The V and J ends lost 5 bases and 4 bases respectively, with 11 bases between them. CDR3 in amino acids: CASSLGGATEAFF. The CDR3 DNA reads as TGTGCCAGCAGCCTCGGAGGGGCCACTGAAGCTTTCTTT. Based on the CDR3 plus reference TRBV7-9 and TRBJ1-1, the full variable domain is DTGVSQNPRHKITKRGQNVTFRCDPISEHNRLYWYRQTLGQGPEFLTYFQNEAQLEKSRLLSDRFSAERPKGSFSTLEIQRTEQGDSAMYLCASSLGGATEAFFGQGTRLTVV.

The rearrangement uses TRBV7-2 and TRBJ1-1, with D possibly matching TRBD1 (5 bases). Germline V gene sequence: CDR1 SGHTA, CDR2 FQGNSA. The CDR3 totals 17 residues. Trimming left V 6 bases short and J 1 base short, with 21 bases between. Here the CDR3 reads CASSLATGGPKNTEAFF. CDR3 DNA sequence: TGTGCCAGCAGTCTCGCCACAGGTGGCCCTAAGAACACTGAAGCTTTCTTT.

The chain couples TRBV7-2 to TRBJ2-7, with D possibly TRBD2 on 6 matching bases. Trimming shortened V by 3 bases and J by 1 base, and 10 bases separated the two germline ends. Germline V lookup: CDR1 SGHTA, CDR2 FQGNSA. This CDR3 is built from 14 residues. For the CDR3, the DNA is TGTGCCAGCAGCTTTGTGAGCGGGTCCTACGAGCAGTACTTC. Residues: CASSFVSGSYEQYF.

The J gene is TRBJ2-3, the V gene TRBV19; TRBD2 matches 11 bases. The junction had 9 bases not matched to a gene; V was cut back by 5 bases and J by 2 bases. Germline CDR1 reads LNHDA; CDR2 reads SQIVND (reference sequence). The CDR3 totals 17 residues. The CDR3 DNA reads TGTGCCAGTAGTTCTTCGGGGACTAGCGGAGCCACAGATACGCAGTATTTT. It is translated as CASSSSGTSGATDTQYF. The full variable domain, rest sourced from reference TRBV19 and TRBJ2-3, is DGGITQSPKYLFRKEGQNVTLSCEQNLNHDAMYWYRQDPGQGLRLIYYSQIVNDFQKGDIAEGYSVSREKKESFPLTVTSAQKNPTAFYLCASSSSGTSGATDTQYFGPGTRLTVL.

The chain recombines TRBV3-1 (or the pseudogene TRBV3-2) with TRBJ2-7; TRBD1 matches 9 bases. There are 14 residues in the CDR3. V lost 3 bases and J lost 6; bases outside the gene matches: 6. Germline V gene sequence: CDR1 LGHDT, CDR2 YNNKEL (reference sequence). DNA for the CDR3: TGTGCCAGCAGCCAGGGACAGGGTATCGGCGAGCAGTACTTC. It specifies CASSQGQGIGEQYF.